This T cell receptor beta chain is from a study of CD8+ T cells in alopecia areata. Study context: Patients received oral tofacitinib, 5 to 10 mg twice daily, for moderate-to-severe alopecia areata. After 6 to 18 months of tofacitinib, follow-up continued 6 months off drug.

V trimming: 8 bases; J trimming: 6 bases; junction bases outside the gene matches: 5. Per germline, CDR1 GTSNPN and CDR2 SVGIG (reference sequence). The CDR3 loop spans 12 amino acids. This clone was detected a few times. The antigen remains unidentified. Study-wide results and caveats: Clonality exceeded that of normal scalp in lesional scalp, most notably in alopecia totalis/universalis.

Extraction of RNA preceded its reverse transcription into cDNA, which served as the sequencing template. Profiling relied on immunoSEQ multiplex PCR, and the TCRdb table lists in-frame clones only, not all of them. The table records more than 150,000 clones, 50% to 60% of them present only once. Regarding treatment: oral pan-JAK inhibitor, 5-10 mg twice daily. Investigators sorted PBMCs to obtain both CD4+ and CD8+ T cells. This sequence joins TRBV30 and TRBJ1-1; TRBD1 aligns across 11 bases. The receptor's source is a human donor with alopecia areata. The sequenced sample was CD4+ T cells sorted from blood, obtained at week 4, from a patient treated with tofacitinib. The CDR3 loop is CAGDRGASEAFF. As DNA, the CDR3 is TGTGCCGGGGACAGGGGGGCCTCTGAAGCTTTCTTT.